This T cell receptor (beta chain) was sequenced for a study of T-cell reconstitution after alpha-beta-depleted transplantation in children. Points from the study as a whole: T-cell counts and diversity at one year following transplant were attributed mainly to newly produced T cells. Two months or so post-transplant, alpha-beta T cells reportedly derived from several hundred expanded graft clones. Some patients' high day-60 TCRbeta diversity was traced to surviving recipient T cells and thymic progenitors.

Unique molecular identifiers featured in how the TCRbeta library was prepared. TCRdb analysed the PCR reads with MiXCR anew, one entry per CDR3 protein. Among about 590,000 distinct CDR3 sequences listed, roughly 13% were seen once. Concerning this clonotype itself: The antigen remains undetermined.

Sample: PBMCs, mostly from graft donor cells, taken 360 days after TCRalphabeta/CD19-depleted stem cell transplant. The receptor comes from a male patient under 18 who had a stem cell transplant for acute myeloid leukemia, so the T cells may come from the graft donor.

CDR3 amino acids: CASSLVGAGYEQYF. The CDR3 bases are TGTGCCAGCAGCTTAGTGGGGGCGGGATACGAGCAGTACTTC. The chain employs TRBV7-2 and TRBJ2-7; D possibly uses TRBD1 or TRBD2 (6 bases each). Trimming pared 1 base from V and 4 bases from J, leaving 11 bases between. The CDR3 sequence is 14 residues long. Germline CDR1 reads SGHTA; CDR2 reads FQGNSA. Looking up the rest from reference TRBV7-2 and TRBJ2-7 gives the full variable domain: GAGVSQSPSNKVTEKGKDVELRCDPISGHTALYWYRQSLGQGLEFLIYFQGNSAPDKSGLPSDRFSAERTGGSVSTLTIQRTQQEDSAVYLCASSLVGAGYEQYFGPGTRLTVT.